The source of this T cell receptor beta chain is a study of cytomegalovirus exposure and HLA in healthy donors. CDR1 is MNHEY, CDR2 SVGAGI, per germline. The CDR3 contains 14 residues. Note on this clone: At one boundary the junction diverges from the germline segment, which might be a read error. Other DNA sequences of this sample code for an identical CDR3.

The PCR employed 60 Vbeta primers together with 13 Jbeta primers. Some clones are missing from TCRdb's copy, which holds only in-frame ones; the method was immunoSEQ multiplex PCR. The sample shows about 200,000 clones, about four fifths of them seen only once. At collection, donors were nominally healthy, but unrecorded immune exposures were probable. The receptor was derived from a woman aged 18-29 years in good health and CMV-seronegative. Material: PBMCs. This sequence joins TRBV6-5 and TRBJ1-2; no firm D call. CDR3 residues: CASSYSTGNYGYTF. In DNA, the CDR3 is TGCGCCAGCAGTTACTCCACGGGAAACTATGGCTACACCTTC.